These T cell receptor beta chains were read from a single sample in a study of T-cell memory formation after mild COVID-19. TCRdb reprocessed the 5' RACE reads with MiXCR, giving one entry per CDR3 protein. Seen here are 560,000 or so distinct CDR3 sequences, 15% to 20% observed once, and the top ten hold less than 10%. The specimen sequenced was PBMCs or a T cell subset sorted from them (not recorded which). Receptors were obtained from an adult woman who had mild COVID-19 (a few samples of this study predate the infection). Cell type and time point are not known. Each CDR3 is given with its conserved first and last residue. The D gene is left open where the match is weak. Only some rows state a clone size, as once, few, many or a class for expanded clones.

d_call j_call clone_size v_call cdr3_nt cdr3_aa
. TRBJ2-3 . TRBV7-9 TGTGCCAGCAGCTTAGGGTTCCGGGATGGCGATACGCAGTATTTT CASSLGFRDGDTQYF
TRBD2 TRBJ2-1 few TRBV29-1 TGCAGCGTTGAAGGGGGACTAGCGGGGACCTTCTACAATGAGCAGTTCTTC CSVEGGLAGTFYNEQFF
. TRBJ2-5 . TRBV6-2/TRBV6-3 TGTGCCAGCAGTTCCTCAGGGACTCGGGAGACCCAGTACTTC CASSSSGTRETQYF
. TRBJ1-1 few TRBV7-3 TGTGCCAGCAGCCAGAACACGAACACTGAAGCTTTCTTT CASSQNTNTEAFF
TRBD1 TRBJ1-2 few TRBV20-1 TGCAGTGCAGCCAGTCAGGGGGCTCACAGTGGCTACACCTTC CSAASQGAHSGYTF
. TRBJ1-2 . TRBV6-5 TGTGCCAGCAGTCTCGGGGCCTTCTATGGCTACACCTTC CASSLGAFYGYTF
TRBD2 TRBJ2-3 . TRBV20-1 TGCAGTGCTACCCGACTAGCGGGGGGATCCACAGATACGCAGTATTTT CSATRLAGGSTDTQYF
. TRBJ1-1 few TRBV7-9 TGTGCCAGCAGCCGAGAGGGGAAAGCGAACACTGAAGCTTTCTTT CASSREGKANTEAFF
. TRBJ2-1 few TRBV6-5 TGTGCCAGCAGTTCCACGGGCGAATACAATGAGCAGTTCTTC CASSSTGEYNEQFF
. TRBJ1-2 few TRBV3-1 TGTGCCAGCAGCCAAGAGAGTCGGGGGCTCTATGGCTACACCTTC CASSQESRGLYGYTF
. TRBJ1-2 . TRBV7-9 TGTGCCAGCAGCTTGGATGGGGCGACCTATGGCTACACCTTC CASSLDGATYGYTF
TRBD1 TRBJ2-1 . TRBV19 TGTGCCAGTAGTCCCGGGACAGGGGGCGCCAACAATGAGCAGTTCTTC CASSPGTGGANNEQFF
TRBD2 TRBJ2-3 . TRBV3-1 TGTGCCAGCAGCCAAGAGGGGGATCTAGCGGCCACGATCACAGATACGCAGTATTTT CASSQEGDLAATITDTQYF
TRBD1 TRBJ2-7 few TRBV5-1 TGCGCCAGCAGCTTTCATAGGGGGCGCGGGTACGAGCAGTACTTC CASSFHRGRGYEQYF
TRBD1 TRBJ1-5 . TRBV5-5 TGTGCCAGCAGCATTTCCCCCGGGACAGCTGCTCAGCCCCAGCATTTT CASSISPGTAAQPQHF
. TRBJ2-2 few TRBV9 TGTGCCAGCAGCCCTCGGGAGGGGGCGACCGGGGAGCTGTTTTTT CASSPREGATGELFF
TRBD2 TRBJ2-3 . TRBV6-5 TGTGCCAGCAGTTGGGGAGCGGGAGGCACAGATACGCAGTATTTT CASSWGAGGTDTQYF
TRBD1 TRBJ1-1 . TRBV27 TGTGCCAGCAGTTTAAGACAGGGGGGAGGTGAAGCTTTCTTT CASSLRQGGGEAFF
TRBD1 TRBJ2-1 few TRBV2 TGTGCCAGCAGCTCGGACAGGGTCAGCTCCTACAATGAGCAGTTCTTC CASSSDRVSSYNEQFF
TRBD2 TRBJ2-1 . TRBV5-1 TGCGCCAGCAGCTTGGTAGCGGGGGGGCAGGATGAGCAGTTCTTC CASSLVAGGQDEQFF
. TRBJ2-7 few TRBV4-1 TGCGCCAGCAGCAAGATTGGGTCTAGCTCCTACGAGCAGTACTTC CASSKIGSSSYEQYF
. TRBJ1-2 . TRBV6-5 TGTGCCAGCAGTTACTCGTGGAAACAGACCTATGGCTACACCTTC CASSYSWKQTYGYTF
. TRBJ1-2 . TRBV29-1 TGCAGTTTCGGAGGAGCTAACTATGGCTACACCTTC CSFGGANYGYTF
TRBD1 TRBJ2-2 . TRBV6-1 TGTGCCAGCAGTGAATCCTGGGGACAGGGAGAGGAGCTGTTTTTT CASSESWGQGEELFF
TRBD2 TRBJ2-1 few TRBV6-2/TRBV6-3 TGTGCCAGTTACTCGACGGGGGGTGAGCAGTTCTTC CASYSTGGEQFF
TRBD1 TRBJ1-5 few TRBV20-1 TGCAGTGCTAGCAGGGGGATCGAGGGTCAGCCCCAGCATTTT CSASRGIEGQPQHF
. TRBJ2-1 few TRBV12-3/TRBV12-4 TGTGCCAGCAGTATACGACGGAATAATGAGCAGTTCTTC CASSIRRNNEQFF